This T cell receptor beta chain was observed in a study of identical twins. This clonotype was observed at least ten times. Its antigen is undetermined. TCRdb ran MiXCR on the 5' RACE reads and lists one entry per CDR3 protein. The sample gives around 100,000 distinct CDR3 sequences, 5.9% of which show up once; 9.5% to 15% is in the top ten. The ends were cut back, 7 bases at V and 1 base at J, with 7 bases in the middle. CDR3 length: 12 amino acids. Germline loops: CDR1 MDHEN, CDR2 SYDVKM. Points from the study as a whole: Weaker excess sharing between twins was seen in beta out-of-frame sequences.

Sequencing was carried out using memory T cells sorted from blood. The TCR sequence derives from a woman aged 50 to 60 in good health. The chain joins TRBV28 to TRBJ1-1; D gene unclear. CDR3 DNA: TGTGCCAGCAATTGGGGGAACACTGAAGCTTTCTTT. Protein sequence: CASNWGNTEAFF.